The present T cell receptor (beta chain) was sequenced within a study of Graves' ophthalmopathy and Graves' hyperthyroidism. General study results and limits: The authors also found most expanded thyroid clonotypes above 0.001 frequency in blood.

The authors amplified TCR beta CDR3 regions, and they did so from RNA transcripts for repertoire sequencing. First-round RT-PCR relied on HTBI primers, and a second-round multiplex PCR came next. TCRdb processed the multiplex PCR reads anew with MiXCR; each CDR3 protein has one entry. The sample contains 580,000 or so distinct CDR3 sequences, about two fifths of which appear only once. CDR3 length: 18 amino acids. Germline V CDR1 and CDR2: ENHRY, SYGVKD. On this clonotype itself: Its target is not known. A read error may produce the germline difference seen at one junction end.

Uncontrolled infections, pregnancy, lactation or other autoimmune diseases led to patient exclusion. The chain joins TRBV10-3 to TRBJ1-4; D might be TRBD1 (5 bases). The sequence was collected from an adult man with Graves' hyperthyroidism. The specimen was peripheral blood or thyroid tissue (not recorded which). CDR3 nucleotide sequence: TGTGCCAGCAGTTTACTCTCCAATGGGACGACAACTAGTGAAAAACTGTTTTTT. This gives the protein CASSLLSNGTTTSEKLFF.